These 28 T cell receptor beta chains were all obtained from the same sample, sequenced in a study of vaccination effects on CD4 cells after COVID-19. Investigators separated out CD4+ T cells once less than 11 days of culture had passed. Two-dose vaccination with either BNT162b2 or mRNA-1273 was given to the participants. The data were produced by immunoSEQ multiplex PCR, yet TCRdb's version contains in-frame clones alone and is incomplete. The sample consists of 45,000 to 60,000 clones, 70% of them appearing once. What these receptors recognize is not known. This specimen was CD4+ T cells from PBMCs cultured without peptide, taken after COVID-19 vaccination. The receptors were gathered from a human donor who received a COVID-19 vaccine.

In this sample, this clone turned up a few times. V usage is TRBV4-1 and J usage is TRBJ1-6; D is ambiguous. Trimming removed 0 bases from V and 8 bases from J, with 17 bases in between. The CDR3 runs 17 residues. Germline lookup yields CDR1 MGHRA and CDR2 YSYEKL. In DNA, the CDR3 is TGCGCCAGCAGCCAAGATATCCCCGGAACGGGAGATTCACCCCTCCACTTT. Translated, it gives CASSQDIPGTGDSPLHF.

J is TRBJ2-1 and V is TRBV4-1, with D perhaps matching TRBD1 (5 bases). Deletions cut 1 base from V and 4 bases from J, with 11 bases between. The CDR3 runs to 15 residues. Germline V lookup: CDR1 MGHRA, CDR2 YSYEKL. The CDR3 nucleotides read TGCGCCAGCAGCCAAGGTGGTGGGGCTTACAATGAGCAGTTCTTC. This sequence encodes CASSQGGGAYNEQFF.

Comment on this clone: One junction end does not reproduce the germline sequence, and a read error may be involved. The chain combines TRBV11-2 with TRBJ2-7, with 7 bases that match TRBD1. The CDR3 length is 13 residues. Germline values: CDR1 SGHAT, CDR2 FQNNGV. CDR3 sequence (DNA): TGTGCCAGCAGCTTAGAGACCCGGGACAGCGGAATCTTC. This encodes CASSLETRDSGIF.

The rearrangement uses TRBV18 and TRBJ1-3; a possible D gene is TRBD1 (5 bases). Trimming pared 4 bases from V and 3 bases from J, leaving 7 bases between. The CDR3 is made up of 13 amino acids. Germline V gene data show CDR1 as KGHSH and CDR2 as LQKENI. DNA of the CDR3: TGTGCCAGCTCACAAGGGGATGGAAACACCATATATTTT. It translates to CASSQGDGNTIYF.

The chain links TRBV14 to TRBJ2-7, with 13 bases that match TRBD2. The CDR3 has 15 amino acids. The germline gives CDR1 SGHDN, CDR2 FVKESK. V shed 4 bases and J 6 bases; nucleotides not matched to a gene: 6. The CDR3 nucleotides read TGTGCCAGCAGCCCGAGACTAGCGGGAGGACGCGAGCAGTACTTC. It encodes CASSPRLAGGREQYF.

The V call is TRBV4-1, the J call TRBJ1-5; 11 bases match TRBD1. J was trimmed by 6 bases and V by 6 bases; bases with no gene match: 10. There are 16 residues in the CDR3. In germline, CDR1 is MGHRA, CDR2 YSYEKL. CDR3 protein: CASSRTGGDLPQPQHF. DNA of the CDR3: TGCGCCAGCAGTCGGACAGGGGGCGATTTACCTCAGCCCCAGCATTTT.

V and J are TRBV6-2 or TRBV6-3 and TRBJ2-1; TRBD2 aligns across 8 bases. Losses at the gene ends were 5 bases for V and 8 bases for J; bases not matched to a gene: 11. Germline lookup yields CDR1 MNHEY and CDR2 SVGEGT. The CDR3 has 15 residues. The CDR3 spells CASSIRGGLNDEQFF. The CDR3 nucleotides are TGTGCCAGCAGTATTCGGGGGGGCTTAAATGATGAGCAGTTCTTC.

The rearrangement joins TRBV29-1 to TRBJ1-1; D might be TRBD1 (6 bases). Trimming took 6 bases from V and 1 from J, leaving 18 bases between them. The germline gives CDR1 SQVTM, CDR2 ANQGSEA. This CDR3 region has 15 residues. The DNA of the CDR3 is TGCAGCGTCTCAGGGGCCTCCGCCACGAACACTGAAGCTTTCTTT. Translation: CSVSGASATNTEAFF.

This rearrangement joins TRBV6-5 to TRBJ1-1, with TRBD1 matching 8 bases. Germline CDR1 and CDR2: MNHEY and SVGAGI. This CDR3 contains 16 residues. V dropped 0 bases and J dropped 4; count of bases not matched to a gene: 7. The DNA of the CDR3 is TGTGCCAGCAGTTACTCCAGTGGACAGGGCTTCACTGAAGCTTTCTTT. Protein sequence: CASSYSSGQGFTEAFF.

The gene calls are TRBV7-9 and TRBJ2-7, with D perhaps TRBD1 (6 bases). There are 14 residues in the CDR3. Trimming stripped 4 bases from V and 7 bases from J, with 17 bases between. Germline V CDR1 and CDR2: SEHNR, FQNEAQ (reference sequence). The CDR3 loop is CASSSLMGAGEQYF. CDR3 DNA sequence: TGTGCCAGCAGCTCCCTAATGGGGGCTGGAGAGCAGTACTTC. Combining the CDR3 with reference TRBV7-9 and TRBJ2-7 gives the whole variable domain DTGVSQNPRHKITKRGQNVTFRCDPISEHNRLYWYRQTLGQGPEFLTYFQNEAQLEKSRLLSDRFSAERPKGSFSTLEIQRTEQGDSAMYLCASSSLMGAGEQYFGPGTRLTVT.

As concerns this clone: Within the sample, other DNA sequences also encode this same CDR3. The CDR3 coding sequence is TGTGCCAGCTCACCGGGGACAGGCTATGGCTACACCTTC. Translated, it gives CASSPGTGYGYTF. The chain links TRBV18 to TRBJ1-2, with 8 bases aligning to TRBD1. The trim removed 3 bases at V and 4 bases at J, leaving 1 base unmatched. The CDR3 is made up of 13 amino acids. The germline CDR1 and CDR2 sequences are KGHSH and LQKENI. The full variable domain, with the rest looked up from reference TRBV18 and TRBJ1-2, is NAGVMQNPRHLVRRRGQEARLRCSPMKGHSHVYWYRQLPEEGLKFMVYLQKENIIDESGMPKERFSAEFPKEGPSILRIQQVVRGDSAAYFCASSPGTGYGYTFGSGTRLTVV.

This rearrangement joins TRBV18 to TRBJ1-3, with D perhaps TRBD1 (6 bases). Per the germline V gene, CDR1 is KGHSH and CDR2 is LQKENI. V was trimmed by 3 bases and J by 2 bases, leaving 11 bases between them. This CDR3 spans 15 amino acids. The CDR3 DNA sequence: TGTGCCAGCTCACCGACAGGTCGAACTGGAAACACCATATATTTT. Translating gives CASSPTGRTGNTIYF.

The chain has TRBV12-5 and TRBJ2-5; D is unclear. The CDR3 spans 14 residues. V lost 5 bases to trimming and J lost 0 bases, with 10 bases between them. Germline CDR1 and CDR2: LGHNT and FRNRAP. As DNA, the CDR3 is TGTGCTAGTGGTCGAAGCCGGGACCAAGAGACCCAGTACTTC. Translation: CASGRSRDQETQYF. The full variable domain, in which reference TRBV12-5 and TRBJ2-5 provide the parts outside the CDR3, is DARVTQTPRHKVTEMGQEVTMRCQPILGHNTVFWYRQTMMQGLELLAYFRNRAPLDDSGMPKDRFSAEMPDATLATLKIQPSEPRDSAVYFCASGRSRDQETQYFGPGTRLLVL.

The gene calls are TRBV2 and TRBJ2-3; D unclear. Trimming took off 7 bases at V and 0 bases at J, with 8 bases between the two ends. Germline-derived CDR1 and CDR2 are SNHLY and FYNNEI. The CDR3 extends over 13 amino acids. Here the CDR3 reads CASIPRSTDTQYF. The CDR3 DNA reads TGTGCCAGCATCCCCCGTAGCACAGATACGCAGTATTTT.

The J gene is TRBJ2-3, the V gene TRBV18; D not resolved. V gave up 3 bases and J gave up 5 bases, with 6 bases separating them. CDR1 is KGHSH, CDR2 LQKENI, per germline. The CDR3 consists of 12 residues. This chain's CDR3 is CASSPFLDTQYF. The CDR3 DNA reads as TGTGCCAGCTCACCGTTCTTAGATACGCAGTATTTT. Complete variable domain (other parts from reference TRBV18 and TRBJ2-3): NAGVMQNPRHLVRRRGQEARLRCSPMKGHSHVYWYRQLPEEGLKFMVYLQKENIIDESGMPKERFSAEFPKEGPSILRIQQVVRGDSAAYFCASSPFLDTQYFGPGTRLTVL.

CDR3 nucleotide sequence: TGTGCCAGCAGCTTGACTAGCGGGGCTGGGGAGCTGTTTTTT. It is translated as CASSLTSGAGELFF. The chain is built from TRBV7-6 and TRBJ2-2; 11 positions match TRBD2. V dropped 3 bases and J dropped 8; count of bases not matched to a gene: 2. The CDR3 contains 14 residues. Germline values: CDR1 SGHVS, CDR2 FNYEAQ.

This clone was detected a few times. CDR3 amino acids: CASSSRLAGADTGELFF. As DNA, the CDR3 is TGTGCCAGCAGCTCTCGACTAGCGGGGGCCGACACCGGGGAGCTGTTTTTT. V and J are TRBV7-8 and TRBJ2-2, with 12 bases lining up with TRBD2. After removal of 4 bases from V and 3 bases from J, the junction contained 6 bases not matched to a gene. CDR1 is SGHVS and CDR2 is FQNEAQ in the germline V gene. This CDR3 has 17 residues.

This clone was found many times. V gene TRBV19 combines with J gene TRBJ2-1; 7 positions agree with TRBD1. This CDR3 has 17 amino acids. Germline V lookup: CDR1 LNHDA, CDR2 SQIVND (reference sequence). V trimming: 7 bases; J trimming: 1 base; junction bases outside the gene matches: 13. CDR3 region: CASTIGEYRGSYNEQFF. In DNA, the CDR3 is TGTGCCAGTACCATTGGAGAATACAGGGGTTCCTACAATGAGCAGTTCTTC.

CDR3 region: CASSLNRGNEQFF. CDR3 nucleotides: TGTGCCAGCAGCTTAAACCGGGGCAATGAGCAGTTCTTC. The genes are TRBV7-2 and TRBJ2-1; perhaps TRBD2 as D (5 bases). This CDR3 has 13 residues. Germline V lookup: CDR1 SGHTA, CDR2 FQGNSA. Trimming took 2 bases from V and 6 from J, leaving 8 bases between them. Looking up the rest from reference TRBV7-2 and TRBJ2-1 gives the full variable domain: GAGVSQSPSNKVTEKGKDVELRCDPISGHTALYWYRQSLGQGLEFLIYFQGNSAPDKSGLPSDRFSAERTGGSVSTLTIQRTQQEDSAVYLCASSLNRGNEQFFGPGTRLTVL.

This clone was observed once. The J gene is TRBJ2-1, the V gene TRBV4-2, with unresolved D. Germline V CDR1 and CDR2: LGHNA, YNFKEQ. V lost 0 bases to trimming and J lost 10 bases, with 19 bases between them. The CDR3 is made up of 16 amino acids. The CDR3 region is CASSQEMSARTREQFF. The CDR3 DNA reads as TGTGCCAGCAGCCAAGAGATGAGCGCTCGGACGAGGGAGCAGTTCTTC.

CDR3 protein: CASGQGPTTNEKLFF. The CDR3 DNA reads TGTGCCAGCGGACAGGGCCCGACAACTAATGAAAAACTGTTTTTT. The chain combines TRBV6-5 with TRBJ1-4; 8 positions agree with TRBD1. V was clipped by 8 bases and J by 0 bases; unmatched bases: 5. This CDR3 region has 15 residues. Germline V gives CDR1 MNHEY, CDR2 SVGAGI.

This clone was counted a few times. V is TRBV4-1 and J is TRBJ2-7; 7 positions match TRBD1. Germline CDR1 reads MGHRA; CDR2 reads YSYEKL. The CDR3 totals 14 residues. Germline trimming cut 4 bases from V and 1 base from J; bases unmatched to any gene: 4. CDR3 bases: TGCGCCAGCAGCCCTCCGGGACAGTCCTACGAGCAGTACTTC. It is translated as CASSPPGQSYEQYF.

This chain connects TRBV6-4 to TRBJ2-3; 9 bases agree with TRBD1. The CDR3 is 15 residues long. V trimming: 0 bases; J trimming: 2 bases; junction bases outside the gene matches: 0. CDR1 is MRHNA, CDR2 SNTAGT, per germline. The CDR3 DNA follows: TGTGCCAGCAGTGACTCACAGGGGGCCACAGATACGCAGTATTTT. Translating gives CASSDSQGATDTQYF.

This chain joins TRBV6-5 and TRBJ1-1; D is ambiguous. Germline V gene lookup returns CDR1 MNHEY and CDR2 SVGAGI. Trimming pared 0 bases from V and 10 bases from J, leaving 12 bases between. CDR3 size: 13 residues. The CDR3 loop is CASSYSRERGAFF. DNA of the CDR3: TGTGCCAGCAGTTACTCTCGGGAGCGGGGAGCTTTCTTT.

In its sample, this clone was seen a few times. The chain recombines TRBV20-1 with TRBJ2-1; a weak D match, TRBD2 (6 bases). CDR1 and CDR2 from the germline V gene are DFQATT and SNEGSKA (reference sequence). There are 10 residues in the CDR3. With 5 bases removed from V and 10 bases from J, the gap between germline ends came to 9 bases. For the CDR3, the DNA is TGCAGTGCTGGAGCGGGCGAGCAGTTCTTC. Translated, it gives CSAGAGEQFF.

This chain connects TRBV12-2 to TRBJ1-6; TRBD1, the table's D call, lacks a check against the DNA. TRBV12-2 is designated a pseudogene. CDR3 length equals 16 residues. The CDR3 coding sequence is TGTGCAAGTCGCTTAAACCGACAGGGTAGGGGTTCACCCCTCCACTTT. Protein sequence: CASRLNRQGRGSPLHF.

V is TRBV25-1 and J is TRBJ2-4; D might be TRBD1 (6 bases). Trimming stripped 9 bases from V and 1 base from J, with 16 bases between. From germline, CDR1 is MGHDK and CDR2 SYGVNS. This CDR3 region has 15 residues. CDR3 residues: CASQQTGSAKNIQYF. CDR3 bases: TGTGCCAGTCAACAAACAGGGTCGGCCAAAAACATTCAGTACTTC.

In its sample, this clone was seen a few times. The chain has TRBV18 and TRBJ2-5; 8 nucleotides line up with TRBD2. Germline V lookup: CDR1 KGHSH, CDR2 LQKENI. J gave up 1 base and V 2 bases, and 3 bases lay outside the gene matches. The CDR3 consists of 15 residues. Written as DNA, the CDR3 is TGTGCCAGCTCACCAATAGCGGGGAGCCAAGAGACCCAGTACTTC. Its protein is CASSPIAGSQETQYF.